Below are 15 T cell receptor beta chains sequenced from a single sample in a study of T cells expressing NK-cell markers. From its re-call of the 5' RACE reads, TCRdb lists each CDR3 protein once, without DNA. The sample features 130,000 to 150,000 distinct CDR3 sequences, with roughly 12% in its top ten. The sample taken for sequencing was blood T cells: a sorted CD56 or NKG2C T cell subset, CD4+ or CD8+ T cells, or bulk PBMC T cells (not recorded which). The receptors originated from a man aged 18 to 30 in good health.

The J gene is TRBJ2-1, the V gene TRBV7-2; the D call of TRBD2 rests on TCRdb alone, since no DNA is present to check it. This CDR3 has 19 residues. Germline assignment: CDR1 SGHTA and CDR2 FQGNSA. The CDR3 region is CASSLAGLAGGPNRNEQFF.

V gene TRBV2 combines with J gene TRBJ1-5. Germline V gives CDR1 SNHLY, CDR2 FYNNEI. This CDR3 spans 14 amino acids. CDR3 sequence reads: CASSEARGSQPQHF.

This chain connects TRBV7-8 to TRBJ2-1; the D gene TCRdb calls, TRBD1, cannot be checked with no DNA. Germline values: CDR1 SGHVS, CDR2 FQNEAQ. The CDR3 sequence is 16 residues long. The CDR3 sequence: CASSLEGQGPYNEQFF.

The chain uses TRBV15 and TRBJ1-1. The germline V gene has CDR1 LNHNV and CDR2 YYDKDF (reference sequence). The CDR3 length is 15 residues. The CDR3 sequence is CATSSGDEMNTEAFF. The whole variable domain, remainder taken from reference TRBV15 and TRBJ1-1, is DAMVIQNPRYQVTQFGKPVTLSCSQTLNHNVMYWYQQKSSQAPKLLFHYYDKDFNNEADTPDNFQSRRPNTSFCFLDIRSPGLGDTAMYLCATSSGDEMNTEAFFGQGTRLTVV.

The CDR3 loop reads CASSSGSAGLAGNEQFF. The chain links TRBV6-5 to TRBJ2-1; absent DNA, TCRdb's TRBD2 call cannot be checked. In germline, CDR1 is MNHEY, CDR2 SVGAGI. This CDR3 is 17 amino acids long.

V usage is TRBV9 and J usage is TRBJ2-7; absent DNA, TCRdb's TRBD2 call cannot be checked. The CDR3 spans 15 residues. CDR1 SGDLS and CDR2 YYNGEE come from the germline V gene. The CDR3 sequence is CASSSGTSGPYEQYF.

The chain employs TRBV14 and TRBJ2-2. Germline values: CDR1 SGHDN, CDR2 FVKESK. The CDR3 has 16 residues. This CDR3 is CASRKTQDGNTGELFF. Complete variable domain (other parts from reference TRBV14 and TRBJ2-2): EAGVTQFPSHSVIEKGQTVTLRCDPISGHDNLYWYRRVMGKEIKFLLHFVKESKQDESGMPNNRFLAERTGGTYSTLKVQPAELEDSGVYFCASRKTQDGNTGELFFGEGSRLTVL.

The chain recombines TRBV4-2 with TRBJ2-1; no DNA is available, so the TRBD2 call from TCRdb remains unchecked. Germline CDR1 reads LGHNA; CDR2 reads YNFKEQ. This CDR3 contains 16 residues. The CDR3 sequence: CASSFRTSGRGNEQFF.

CDR3 sequence: CASSQGSDGAEYGYTF. The V call is TRBV3-1, the J call TRBJ1-2. The germline gives CDR1 LGHDT, CDR2 YNNKEL (reference sequence). The CDR3 has 16 residues. Looking up the rest from reference TRBV3-1 and TRBJ1-2 gives the full variable domain: DTAVSQTPKYLVTQMGNDKSIKCEQNLGHDTMYWYKQDSKKFLKIMFSYNNKELIINETVPNRFSPKSPDKAHLNLHINSLELGDSAVYFCASSQGSDGAEYGYTFGSGTRLTVV.

The gene calls are TRBV7-6 and TRBJ2-1; the D call of TRBD1 rests on TCRdb alone, since no DNA is present to check it. This CDR3 has 14 residues. The germline V gene encodes CDR1 SGHVS and CDR2 FNYEAQ. The CDR3 region is CASSLGAVGPEQFF.

The CDR3 region is CATSSSMNTEAFF. The chain combines TRBV6-6 with TRBJ1-1. The germline CDR1 and CDR2 sequences are MNHNY and SVGAGI (reference sequence). There are 13 residues in the CDR3.

This chain connects TRBV29-1 to TRBJ1-2. Germline CDR1 is SQVTM and CDR2 is ANQGSEA. The CDR3 is made up of 14 amino acids. CDR3 residues: CSVEDHRAYYGYTF.

The chain is built from TRBV24-1 and TRBJ1-4; no DNA is available, so the TRBD1 call from TCRdb remains unchecked. CDR1 is KGHDR, CDR2 SFDVKD, per germline. The CDR3 is made up of 17 amino acids. The CDR3 spells CATSPGPTGATNEKLFF.

The chain uses TRBV15 and TRBJ2-3; TCRdb selects TRBD2, and the lack of DNA leaves this call unchecked. The length of the CDR3 is 22 residues. The germline V gene has CDR1 LNHNV and CDR2 YYDKDF (reference sequence). The CDR3 sequence is CATSKNYDSGMGLADGPDTQYF.

The chain employs TRBV20-1 and TRBJ2-1; the D call from TCRdb, TRBD1, cannot be confirmed without DNA. Germline V gives CDR1 DFQATT, CDR2 SNEGSKA (reference sequence). The CDR3 has 11 residues. The CDR3 here is CSALWTGEQFF.